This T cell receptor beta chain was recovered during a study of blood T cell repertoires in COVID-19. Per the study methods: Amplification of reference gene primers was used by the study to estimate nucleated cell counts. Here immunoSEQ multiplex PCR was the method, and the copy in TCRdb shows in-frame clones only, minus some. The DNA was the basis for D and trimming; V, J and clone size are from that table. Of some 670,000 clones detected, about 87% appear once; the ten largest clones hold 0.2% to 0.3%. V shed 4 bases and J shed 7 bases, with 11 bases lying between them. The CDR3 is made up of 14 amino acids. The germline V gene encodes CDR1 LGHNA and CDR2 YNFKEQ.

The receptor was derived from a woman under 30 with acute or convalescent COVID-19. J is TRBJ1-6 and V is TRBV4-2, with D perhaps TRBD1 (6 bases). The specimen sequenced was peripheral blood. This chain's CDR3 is CASSPTGFNSPLHF. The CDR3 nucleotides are TGTGCCAGCAGCCCGACAGGCTTCAATTCACCCCTCCACTTT.